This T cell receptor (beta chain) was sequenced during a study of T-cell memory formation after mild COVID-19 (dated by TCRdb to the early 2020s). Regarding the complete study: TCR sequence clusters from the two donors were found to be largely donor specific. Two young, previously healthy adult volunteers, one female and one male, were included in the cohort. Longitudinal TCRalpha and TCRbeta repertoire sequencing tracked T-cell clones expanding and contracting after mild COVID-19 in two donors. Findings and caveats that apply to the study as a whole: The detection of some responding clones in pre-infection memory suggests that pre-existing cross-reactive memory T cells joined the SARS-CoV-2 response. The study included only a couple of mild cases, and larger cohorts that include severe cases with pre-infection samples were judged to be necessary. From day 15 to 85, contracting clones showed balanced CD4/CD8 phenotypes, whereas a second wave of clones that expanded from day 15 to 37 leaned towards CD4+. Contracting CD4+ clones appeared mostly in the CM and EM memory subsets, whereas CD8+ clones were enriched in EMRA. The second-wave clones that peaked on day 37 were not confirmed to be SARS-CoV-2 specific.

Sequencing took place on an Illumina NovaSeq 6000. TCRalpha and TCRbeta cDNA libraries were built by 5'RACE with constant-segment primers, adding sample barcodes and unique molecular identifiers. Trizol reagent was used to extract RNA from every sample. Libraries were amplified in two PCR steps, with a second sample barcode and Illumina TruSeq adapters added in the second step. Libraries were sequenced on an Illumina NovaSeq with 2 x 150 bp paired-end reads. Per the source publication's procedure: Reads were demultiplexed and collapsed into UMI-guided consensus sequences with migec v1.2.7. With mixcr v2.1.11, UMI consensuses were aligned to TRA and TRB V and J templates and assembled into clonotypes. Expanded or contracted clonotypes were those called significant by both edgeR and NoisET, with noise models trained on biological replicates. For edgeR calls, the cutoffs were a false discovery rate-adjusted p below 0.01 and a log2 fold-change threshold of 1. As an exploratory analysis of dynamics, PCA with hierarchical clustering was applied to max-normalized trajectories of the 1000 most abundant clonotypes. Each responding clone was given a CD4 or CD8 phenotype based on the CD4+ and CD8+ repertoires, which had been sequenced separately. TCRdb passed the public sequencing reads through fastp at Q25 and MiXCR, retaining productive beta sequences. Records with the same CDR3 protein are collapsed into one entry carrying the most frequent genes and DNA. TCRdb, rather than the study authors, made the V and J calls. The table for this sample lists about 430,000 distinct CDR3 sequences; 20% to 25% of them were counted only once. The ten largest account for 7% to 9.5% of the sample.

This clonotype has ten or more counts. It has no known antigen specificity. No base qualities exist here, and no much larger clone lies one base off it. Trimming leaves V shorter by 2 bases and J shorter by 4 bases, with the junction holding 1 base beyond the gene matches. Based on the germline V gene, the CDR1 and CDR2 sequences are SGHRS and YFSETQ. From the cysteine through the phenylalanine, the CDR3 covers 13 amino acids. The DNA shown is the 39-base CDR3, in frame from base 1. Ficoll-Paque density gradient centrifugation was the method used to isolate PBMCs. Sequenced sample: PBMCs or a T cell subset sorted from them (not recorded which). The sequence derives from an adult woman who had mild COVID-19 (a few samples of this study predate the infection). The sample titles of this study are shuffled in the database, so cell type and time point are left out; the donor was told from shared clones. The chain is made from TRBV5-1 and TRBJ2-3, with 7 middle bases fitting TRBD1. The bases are TGCGCCAGCAGCTTTCAGGGGGCAGATACGCAGTATTTT. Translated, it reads CASSFQGADTQYF.